The TCR beta chain described here comes from a study of cytomegalovirus exposure and HLA in healthy donors. The PCR contained 60 Vbeta and 13 Jbeta primers. TCRdb's copy holds only in-frame clones and misses some; the assay was immunoSEQ multiplex PCR. The table has 150,000 to 200,000 clones, over 65% seen once. CDR1 is MNHEY, CDR2 SVGAGI, per germline. The CDR3 is 15 residues long. After removal of 1 base from V and 10 bases from J, the junction contained 9 bases not matched to a gene. Sequences were obtained from PBMCs. This sequence originates from a man aged 60-69 years in good health and CMV-seronegative. The chain has TRBV6-5 and TRBJ2-5, with TRBD2 matching over 10 bases. CDR3 sequence (DNA): TGTGCCAGCAGTTACTTCAGCGGGGGGGCCCGCGGCCAGTACTTC. It specifies CASSYFSGGARGQYF.